The 28 T cell receptor beta chains below come from one sample, sequenced in a study of T cell responses to AZD1222 COVID-19 vaccine. TCRdb's copy holds only in-frame clones and misses some; the assay was immunoSEQ multiplex PCR. Of about 150,000 clones listed, around 90% are singletons. The sample was peripheral blood, taken on day 0 of AZD1222 vaccination. The receptors derive from an adult in good health.

The chain couples TRBV12-3 or TRBV12-4 to TRBJ1-1; no firm D call. This CDR3 region has 12 residues. V lost 5 bases and J lost 0, with 4 bases in between. As DNA, the CDR3 is TGTGCCAGCAGTGGGGTGAACACTGAAGCTTTCTTT. Encoded protein: CASSGVNTEAFF.

This clone was observed a single time. The chain employs TRBV9 and TRBJ2-3; no definite D call. Trimming took 0 bases from V and 4 from J, leaving 18 bases between them. Germline lookup yields CDR1 SGDLS and CDR2 YYNGEE. The CDR3 is 17 residues long. The CDR3: CASSVANSASSADTQYF. CDR3 bases: TGTGCCAGCAGCGTAGCAAATTCCGCTAGTTCGGCAGATACGCAGTATTTT.

V usage is TRBV19 and J usage is TRBJ1-4; TRBD1 matches at 10 bases. CDR1 and CDR2 from the germline V gene are LNHDA and SQIVND (reference sequence). Trimming removed 5 bases from V and 8 bases from J; junction bases left unmatched: 11. The CDR3 is 16 amino acids. The CDR3, as DNA: TGTGCCAGTAGTCCCCGACAGGGGGCTGCTAGGGAAAAACTGTTTTTT. Translating gives CASSPRQGAAREKLFF.

The chain carries TRBV6-5 and TRBJ1-1; tentative D call: TRBD1 (6 bases). The CDR3 loop spans 15 amino acids. With 4 bases removed from V and 0 bases from J, the gap between germline ends came to 12 bases. CDR1 MNHEY and CDR2 SVGAGI come from the germline V gene. The CDR3 loop reads CASSSDRLMNTEAFF. In nucleotides, the CDR3 is TGTGCCAGCAGTTCCGACAGGCTCATGAACACTGAAGCTTTCTTT.

This clone has only a few counts. This chain uses TRBV5-1 with TRBJ2-2, with 7 bases aligning to TRBD1. Germline lookup yields CDR1 SGHRS and CDR2 YFSETQ. J was trimmed by 5 bases and V by 1 base; bases with no gene match: 8. The CDR3 sequence is 16 residues long. CDR3 loop: CASSLYGTVQTGELFF. The CDR3 DNA sequence: TGCGCCAGCAGCTTGTATGGGACAGTGCAGACCGGGGAGCTGTTTTTT.

V and J are TRBV4-3 and TRBJ1-4; D gene ambiguous. This CDR3 comprises 13 residues. Trimming took 0 bases from V and 8 from J, leaving 7 bases between them. CDR1 is LGHNA, CDR2 YSLEER, per germline. The CDR3 loop reads CASSQEELEKLFF. DNA for the CDR3: TGCGCCAGCAGCCAAGAGGAGTTGGAAAAACTGTTTTTT.

The chain joins TRBV28 to TRBJ1-6; D may be TRBD1 (5 bases). The CDR3 consists of 17 residues. V lost 4 bases, J lost 2 bases, and 15 bases lay in between. Germline CDR1 is MDHEN and CDR2 is SYDVKM. The CDR3 sequence is CASSSNGAKTYNSPLHF. The CDR3 coding sequence is TGTGCCAGCAGTTCTAATGGGGCGAAAACCTATAATTCACCCCTCCACTTT.

The rearrangement joins TRBV24-1 to TRBJ2-5, with 12 bases that match TRBD2. The CDR3 extends over 16 amino acids. V was clipped by 4 bases and J by 5 bases; unmatched bases: 7. Germline CDR1 KGHDR, CDR2 SFDVKD. The CDR3 reads CATSEATSGGLETQYF. The CDR3 region has the DNA TGTGCCACCAGTGAGGCGACTAGCGGGGGACTGGAGACCCAGTACTTC.

CDR3 loop: CASSSGQPLYEQYF. Here the CDR3 DNA reads TGCGCCAGCAGCTCGGGACAGCCTCTCTACGAGCAGTACTTC. V is TRBV5-1 and J is TRBJ2-7, with TRBD1 identical over 7 bases. V lost 3 bases, J lost 3 bases, and 6 bases stayed unmatched. Germline V gene sequence: CDR1 SGHRS, CDR2 YFSETQ. This CDR3 is 14 amino acids long.

In DNA form, the CDR3 reads TGCGCCAGCAGTCGCGAGGCGAGTGTAGCGCAGTATTTT. It translates to CASSREASVAQYF. This chain joins TRBV5-1 and TRBJ2-3; D is undetermined. From germline, CDR1 is SGHRS and CDR2 YFSETQ. The CDR3 has 13 amino acids. Trimming took 5 bases from V and 10 from J, leaving 17 bases between them.

J is TRBJ2-7 and V is TRBV20-1; 9 nucleotides align to TRBD1. Germline CDR1 and CDR2: DFQATT and SNEGSKA (reference sequence). The length of the CDR3 is 14 residues. V trimming: 3 bases; J trimming: 0 bases; junction bases outside the gene matches: 3. The CDR3 region has the DNA TGCAGTGCTAGTGGGACAGGGAGCTCCTACGAGCAGTACTTC. Its protein product is CSASGTGSSYEQYF.

The chain employs TRBV6-2 or TRBV6-3 and TRBJ2-5; 10 nucleotides line up with TRBD1. Unmatched junction bases numbered 9, after V lost 4 bases and J lost 4 bases. The CDR3 length is 16 residues. Germline-derived CDR1 and CDR2 are MNHEY and SVGEGT. CDR3 region: CASSFRQGAMGETQYF. CDR3 nucleotide sequence: TGTGCCAGCAGTTTCCGACAGGGGGCAATGGGAGAGACCCAGTACTTC.

The chain carries TRBV28 and TRBJ1-3, with a weak D call TRBD1 (5 bases). Trimming took 5 bases from V and 4 from J, leaving 18 bases between them. Germline CDR1 MDHEN, CDR2 SYDVKM. This CDR3 spans 16 amino acids. The CDR3 DNA reads TGTGCCAGCAGTCCCCCGGGGGGAGTAACGGGAAACACCATATATTTT. It translates to CASSPPGGVTGNTIYF.

With respect to this clone: The same CDR3 arises from other DNA sequences in this sample as well. The chain joins TRBV7-2 to TRBJ1-2; 9 nucleotides align to TRBD1. Germline assignment: CDR1 SGHTA and CDR2 FQGNSA. The CDR3 covers 13 residues. V trimming: 4 bases; J trimming: 6 bases; junction bases outside the gene matches: 3. CDR3 in amino acids: CASSSTGGNGYTF. As DNA, the CDR3 is TGTGCCAGCAGCTCGACAGGGGGAAATGGCTACACCTTC.

The genes are TRBV5-6 and TRBJ2-7; 7 nucleotides match TRBD1. This CDR3 has 13 amino acids. V was clipped by 0 bases and J by 6 bases; unmatched bases: 3. Germline CDR1 and CDR2: SGHDT and YYEEEE. The CDR3 DNA sequence: TGTGCCAGCAGCTTGGTAGGGGGCGGCGAGCAGTACTTC. Translated: CASSLVGGGEQYF. Complete variable domain (other parts from reference TRBV5-6 and TRBJ2-7): DAGVTQSPTHLIKTRGQQVTLRCSPKSGHDTVSWYQQALGQGPQFIFQYYEEEERQRGNFPDRFSGHQFPNYSSELNVNALLLGDSALYLCASSLVGGGEQYFGPGTRLTVT.

This clone was picked up many times. The chain recombines TRBV7-9 with TRBJ1-6; D is undetermined. The germline CDR1 and CDR2 sequences are SEHNR and FQNEAQ (reference sequence). V was cut by 2 bases and J by 10 bases, with 6 bases left in between. The CDR3 sequence is 12 residues long. The CDR3: CASSLSDSPLHF. CDR3 bases: TGTGCCAGCAGCTTATCGGACTCACCCCTCCACTTT.

J is TRBJ1-1 and V is TRBV5-1; 9 nucleotides line up with TRBD1. The CDR3 runs 20 residues. CDR1 SGHRS and CDR2 YFSETQ come from the germline V gene. Losses at the gene ends were 4 bases for V and 1 base for J; bases not matched to a gene: 20. The CDR3 DNA sequence: TGCGCCAGCAGCCTAACCCTCCGGGACAGGGCCGGTGGGAGGAACACTGAAGCTTTCTTT. It encodes CASSLTLRDRAGGRNTEAFF.

This clone was found a few times. The rearrangement uses TRBV15 and TRBJ1-3, with D perhaps matching TRBD1 (5 bases). V was pared by 4 bases and J by 2 bases, with 15 bases between. Germline CDR1 and CDR2: LNHNV and YYDKDF (reference sequence). This CDR3 is 16 amino acids long. In nucleotides, the CDR3 is TGTGCCACCAGCAAGGAGGGTACAGGTCCTGGAAACACCATATATTTT. This codes for CATSKEGTGPGNTIYF.

The rearrangement uses TRBV10-1 and TRBJ2-2; perhaps TRBD1 as D (5 bases). The V gene lost 3 bases and the J gene lost 2 bases, with 7 bases spanning the gap. The CDR3 contains 14 residues. Per the germline V gene, CDR1 is WNHNN and CDR2 is SYGVQD (reference sequence). The CDR3 coding sequence is TGCGCCAGCAGTGAAGGGGCAAACACCGGGGAGCTGTTTTTT. Translating it yields CASSEGANTGELFF.

This clone turned up a few times. The chain joins TRBV12-3 or TRBV12-4 to TRBJ2-2, with unresolved D. The CDR3 is made up of 11 amino acids. Trimming removed 6 bases from V and 8 bases from J, with 7 bases in between. CDR3 sequence: CASSRRGELFF. CDR3 in DNA: TGTGCCAGCAGCCGAAGAGGGGAGCTGTTTTTT.

Only one count was recorded for this clone. The chain employs TRBV12-5 and TRBJ2-1; 8 bases line up with TRBD2. The germline V gene has CDR1 LGHNT and CDR2 FRNRAP. The CDR3 extends over 15 amino acids. V shed 5 bases, J shed 8 bases, and the junction held 11 bases outside the gene matches. The CDR3 coding sequence is TGTGCTAGTGGTGGCCCGGGACTAGGTGGCGATGAGCAGTTCTTC. Residues: CASGGPGLGGDEQFF. The whole variable domain, filled in from reference TRBV12-5 and TRBJ2-1, reads DARVTQTPRHKVTEMGQEVTMRCQPILGHNTVFWYRQTMMQGLELLAYFRNRAPLDDSGMPKDRFSAEMPDATLATLKIQPSEPRDSAVYFCASGGPGLGGDEQFFGPGTRLTVL.

In this sample, this clone turned up once. The V call is TRBV6-2 or TRBV6-3, the J call TRBJ1-5, with D maybe TRBD1 (6 bases). Trimming took 7 bases from V and 6 from J, leaving 13 bases between them. The CDR3 runs 13 residues. Germline V gene lookup returns CDR1 MNHEY and CDR2 SVGEGT. The CDR3 nucleotides are TGTGCCAGCACCCCAGGGGCCGTTCAGCCCCAGCATTTT. It encodes CASTPGAVQPQHF.

The chain uses TRBV10-1 and TRBJ2-1; possible D gene TRBD2, 5 bases. The CDR3 totals 18 residues. Trimming cost V 4 bases and J 4 bases, with 23 bases left between them. Germline CDR1 is WNHNN and CDR2 is SYGVQD (reference sequence). CDR3 region: CASSARTWEPGQYNEQFF. The CDR3 DNA sequence: TGCGCCAGCAGTGCCCGGACTTGGGAACCCGGGCAGTACAATGAGCAGTTCTTC.

This chain joins TRBV5-1 and TRBJ1-2, with 7 bases fitting TRBD1. The CDR3 sequence is 15 residues long. Germline V gene lookup returns CDR1 SGHRS and CDR2 YFSETQ. J gave up 1 base and V 3 bases, and 6 bases lay outside the gene matches. CDR3 sequence: CASSSQGFNNYGYTF. In DNA, the CDR3 is TGCGCCAGCAGCTCACAGGGGTTTAATAACTATGGCTACACCTTC.

The V and J genes are TRBV6-6 and TRBJ1-1, with 9 bases lining up with TRBD1. Germline lookup yields CDR1 MNHNY and CDR2 SVGAGI (reference sequence). The CDR3 is made up of 15 amino acids. Trimming removed 5 bases from V and 5 bases from J; junction bases left unmatched: 9. The CDR3 reads CASSDPGQGRTEAFF. The CDR3 DNA reads TGTGCCAGCAGTGACCCGGGACAGGGTAGGACTGAAGCTTTCTTT.

V and J are TRBV6-4 and TRBJ1-6; weak D call: TRBD1 (6 bases). Germline lookup yields CDR1 MRHNA and CDR2 SNTAGT. The CDR3 covers 13 residues. V shed 6 bases and J shed 10 bases, with 13 bases lying between them. The CDR3 nucleotides are TGTGCCAGCAGCTACACAGGGCGGTCACCCCTCCACTTT. The encoded protein is CASSYTGRSPLHF.

The rearrangement uses TRBV5-1 and TRBJ2-5; 10 bases map to TRBD1. This CDR3 is 15 amino acids long. The junction had 4 bases not matched to a gene; V was cut back by 0 bases and J by 5 bases. Per the germline V gene, CDR1 is SGHRS and CDR2 is YFSETQ. CDR3 protein: CASSLDGDRGETQYF. The CDR3 DNA is TGCGCCAGCAGCTTGGATGGGGACAGGGGCGAGACCCAGTACTTC.

The rearrangement uses TRBV19 and TRBJ2-5; D perhaps matches TRBD1 (5 bases). CDR3 length equals 15 residues. V was pared by 7 bases and J by 5 bases, with 20 bases between. Germline assignment: CDR1 LNHDA and CDR2 SQIVND (reference sequence). CDR3 amino acids: CASTPSTVTRETQYF. As DNA, the CDR3 is TGTGCCAGTACGCCTTCGACAGTTACGAGGGAGACCCAGTACTTC.